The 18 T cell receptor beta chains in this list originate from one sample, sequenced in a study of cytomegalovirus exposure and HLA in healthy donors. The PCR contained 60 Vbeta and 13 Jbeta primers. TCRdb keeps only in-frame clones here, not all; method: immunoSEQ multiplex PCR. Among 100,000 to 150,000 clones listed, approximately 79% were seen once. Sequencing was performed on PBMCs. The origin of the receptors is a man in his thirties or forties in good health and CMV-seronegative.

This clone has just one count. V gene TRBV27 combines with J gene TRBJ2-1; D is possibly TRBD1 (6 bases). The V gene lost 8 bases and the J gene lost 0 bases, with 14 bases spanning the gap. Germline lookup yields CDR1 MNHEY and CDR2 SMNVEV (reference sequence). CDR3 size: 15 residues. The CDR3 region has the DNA TGTGCCAGCTTCAGGGGTGGGAGCTCCTACAATGAGCAGTTCTTC. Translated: CASFRGGSSYNEQFF.

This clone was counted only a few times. The CDR3 DNA sequence: TGTGCCAGCAGTTTCTCTTACAATGAGCAGTTCTTC. Protein: CASSFSYNEQFF. V is TRBV28 and J is TRBJ2-1; D is unclear. This CDR3 region has 12 residues. Germline V gene sequence: CDR1 MDHEN, CDR2 SYDVKM. V shed 3 bases and J shed 4 bases, with 4 bases lying between them.

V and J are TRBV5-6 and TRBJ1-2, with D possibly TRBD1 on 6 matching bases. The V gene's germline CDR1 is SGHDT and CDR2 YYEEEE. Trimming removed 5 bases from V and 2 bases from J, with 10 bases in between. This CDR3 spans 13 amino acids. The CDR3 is CASRQQGNYGYTF. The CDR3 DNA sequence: TGTGCCAGCAGGCAACAGGGAAACTATGGCTACACCTTC.

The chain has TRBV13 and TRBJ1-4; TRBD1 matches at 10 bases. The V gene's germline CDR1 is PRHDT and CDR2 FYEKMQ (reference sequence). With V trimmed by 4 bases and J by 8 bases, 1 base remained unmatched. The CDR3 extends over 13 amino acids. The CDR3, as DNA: TGTGCCAGCAGCTCGGGACAGGGGGAAAAACTGTTTTTT. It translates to CASSSGQGEKLFF.

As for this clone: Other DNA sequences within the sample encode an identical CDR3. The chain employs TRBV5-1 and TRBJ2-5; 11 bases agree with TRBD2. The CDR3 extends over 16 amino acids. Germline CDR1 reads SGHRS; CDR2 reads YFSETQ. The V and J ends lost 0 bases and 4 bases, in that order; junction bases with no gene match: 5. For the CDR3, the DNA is TGCGCCAGCAGCTTGGCCCTAGCGGGGGGCCGAGAGACCCAGTACTTC. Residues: CASSLALAGGRETQYF.

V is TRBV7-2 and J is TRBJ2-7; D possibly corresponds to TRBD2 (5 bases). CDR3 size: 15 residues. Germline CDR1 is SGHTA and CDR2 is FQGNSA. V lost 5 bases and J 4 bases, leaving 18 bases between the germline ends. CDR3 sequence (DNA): TGTGCCAGCAGCCCCCACGGGCGGGCTCGGTACGAGCAGTACTTC. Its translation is CASSPHGRARYEQYF.

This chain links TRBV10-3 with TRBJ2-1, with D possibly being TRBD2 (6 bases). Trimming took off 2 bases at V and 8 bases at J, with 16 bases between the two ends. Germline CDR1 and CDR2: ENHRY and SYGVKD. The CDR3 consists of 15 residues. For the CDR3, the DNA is TGTGCCATCAGTGAGCGGCGGGGCCCCGTCGATGAGCAGTTCTTC. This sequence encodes CAISERRGPVDEQFF.

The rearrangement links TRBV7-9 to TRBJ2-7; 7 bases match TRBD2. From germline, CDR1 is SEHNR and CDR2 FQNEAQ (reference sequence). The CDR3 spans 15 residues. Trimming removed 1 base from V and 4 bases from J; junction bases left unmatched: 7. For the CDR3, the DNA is TGTGCCAGCAGCTTAGAGTTGGGGGGGTCGTACGAGCAGTACTTC. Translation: CASSLELGGSYEQYF.

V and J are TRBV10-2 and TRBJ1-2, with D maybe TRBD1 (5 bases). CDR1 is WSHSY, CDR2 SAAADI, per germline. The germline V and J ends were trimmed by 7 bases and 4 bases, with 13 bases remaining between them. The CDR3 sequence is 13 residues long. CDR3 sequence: CASTAGSLYGYTF. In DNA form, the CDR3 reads TGCGCCAGCACGGCAGGGTCCCTCTATGGCTACACCTTC.

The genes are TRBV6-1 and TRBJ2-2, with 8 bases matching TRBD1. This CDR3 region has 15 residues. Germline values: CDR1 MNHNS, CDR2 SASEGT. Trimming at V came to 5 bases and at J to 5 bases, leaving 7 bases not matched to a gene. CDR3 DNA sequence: TGTGCCAGCAGTTCGACAGGGGTGGGGACCGGGGAGCTGTTTTTT. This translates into CASSSTGVGTGELFF.

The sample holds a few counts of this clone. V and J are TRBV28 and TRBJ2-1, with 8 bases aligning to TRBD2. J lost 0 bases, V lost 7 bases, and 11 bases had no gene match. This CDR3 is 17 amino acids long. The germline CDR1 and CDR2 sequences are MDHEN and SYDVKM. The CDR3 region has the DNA TGTGCCAGCACCCGGGGGGGTATTCTGAGCTCCTACAATGAGCAGTTCTTC. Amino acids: CASTRGGILSSYNEQFF.

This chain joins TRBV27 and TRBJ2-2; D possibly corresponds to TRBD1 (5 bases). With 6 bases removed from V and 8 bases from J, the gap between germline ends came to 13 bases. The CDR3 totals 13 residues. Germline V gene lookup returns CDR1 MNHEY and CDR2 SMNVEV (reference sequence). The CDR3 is CASSLWAGGELFF. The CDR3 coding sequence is TGTGCCAGCAGCCTTTGGGCAGGGGGGGAGCTGTTTTTT.

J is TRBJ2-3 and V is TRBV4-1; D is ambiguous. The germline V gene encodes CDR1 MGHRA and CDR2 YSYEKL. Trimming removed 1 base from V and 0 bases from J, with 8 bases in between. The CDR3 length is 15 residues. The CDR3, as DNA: TGCGCCAGCAGCCAAGGCCGAGGTAGCACAGATACGCAGTATTTT. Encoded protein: CASSQGRGSTDTQYF.

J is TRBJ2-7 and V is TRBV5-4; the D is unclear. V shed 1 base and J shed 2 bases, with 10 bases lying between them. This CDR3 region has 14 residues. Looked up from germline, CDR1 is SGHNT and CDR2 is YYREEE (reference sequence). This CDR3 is CASSLHASPYEQYF. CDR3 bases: TGTGCCAGCAGCTTGCACGCTAGTCCCTACGAGCAGTACTTC.

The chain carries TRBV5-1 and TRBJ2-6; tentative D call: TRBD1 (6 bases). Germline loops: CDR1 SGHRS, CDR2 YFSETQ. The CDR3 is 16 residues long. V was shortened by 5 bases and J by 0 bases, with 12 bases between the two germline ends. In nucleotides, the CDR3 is TGCGCCAGCAGTCTTGACAGGAGCTCTGGGGCCAACGTCCTGACTTTC. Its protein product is CASSLDRSSGANVLTF. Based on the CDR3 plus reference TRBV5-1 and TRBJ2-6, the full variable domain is KAGVTQTPRYLIKTRGQQVTLSCSPISGHRSVSWYQQTPGQGLQFLFEYFSETQRNKGNFPGRFSGRQFSNSRSEMNVSTLELGDSALYLCASSLDRSSGANVLTFGAGSRLTVL.

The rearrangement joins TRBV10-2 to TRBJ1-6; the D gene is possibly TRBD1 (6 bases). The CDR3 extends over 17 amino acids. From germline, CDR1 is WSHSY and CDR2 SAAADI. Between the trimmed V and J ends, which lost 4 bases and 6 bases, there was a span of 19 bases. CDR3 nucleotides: TGCGCCAGCAGTGCCGGGGGGTGGGGGGCCAGTAATTCACCCCTCCACTTT. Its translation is CASSAGGWGASNSPLHF.

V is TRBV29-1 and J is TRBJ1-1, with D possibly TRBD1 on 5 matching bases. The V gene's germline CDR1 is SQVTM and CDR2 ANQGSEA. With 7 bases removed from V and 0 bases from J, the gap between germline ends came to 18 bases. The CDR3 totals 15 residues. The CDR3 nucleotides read TGCAGCGCCTCGCCAGGGTGGGGCATGAACACTGAAGCTTTCTTT. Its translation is CSASPGWGMNTEAFF.

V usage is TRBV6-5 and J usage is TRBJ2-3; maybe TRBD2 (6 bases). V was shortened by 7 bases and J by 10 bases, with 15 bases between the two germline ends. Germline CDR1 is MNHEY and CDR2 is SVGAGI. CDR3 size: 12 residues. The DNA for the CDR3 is TGTGCCAGCAAGTCCTCGGGCGGGGCGCAGTATTTT. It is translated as CASKSSGGAQYF.